The clone carrying this T cell receptor beta chain appeared many times. Its matching antigen is unknown. Genomic DNA constituted the template upon which TCR beta VDJ and CDR3 profiling was performed. From the reads, TCRdb called clonotypes with MiXCR, one entry per CDR3 protein. Of about 200,000 distinct CDR3 sequences listed, roughly 50% are singletons. The data belong to a study of CD8+CD57+ T cells in acquired aplastic anemia. Study background: Sorted CD4+ and CD8+ cell DNA averaged about 3 ug.

Sequencing involved patients with CD8+CD57+ cell expansion previously shown by flow cytometry. Patients had received no therapy at the time of blood sampling. The J segment lost 1 base and the V segment lost 7 bases, leaving 10 bases of the junction unmatched. The CDR3 covers 17 residues. Germline V gene data show CDR1 as SNHLY and CDR2 as FYNNEI. The study's findings and limits: Patients did not significantly differ from controls in CD8+ Simpson's diversity. Patients and controls were found to share roughly 31 CD8+ CDR3 sequences.

The origin of this receptor is a human donor with aplastic anemia. The chain is built from TRBV2 and TRBJ2-2; 9 bases fit TRBD2. The sample taken for sequencing was sorted CD4+, CD8+, or CD8+CD57+ T cells (not recorded which) from PBMCs. CDR3 coding DNA: TGTGCCAGCAAGGGGCCCAGCGGGGGGCTGAACACCGGGGAGCTGTTTTTT. It translates to CASKGPSGGLNTGELFF. The complete variable domain, with remaining parts taken from reference TRBV2 and TRBJ2-2, reads EPEVTQTPSHQVTQMGQEVILRCVPISNHLYFYWYRQILGQKVEFLVSFYNNEISEKSEIFDDQFSVERPDGSNFTLKIRSTKLEDSAMYFCASKGPSGGLNTGELFFGEGSRLTVL.